The clone carrying this TCR beta chain has only one observation. It was from 8 to 10 ml of fresh peripheral blood that the PBMCs came. Transcripts of RNA were the source for amplifying TCR beta CDR3 regions. The workflow started with a first-round RT-PCR run with HTBI primers and then moved on to a second-round multiplex PCR. MiXCR, run by TCRdb on the multiplex PCR reads, gives a single entry per CDR3 protein. This sample has roughly 400,000 distinct CDR3 sequences, with just over 15% found just once. This sample is drawn from a study of Graves' ophthalmopathy and Graves' hyperthyroidism. The overall study: Peripheral blood samples were taken at initial diagnosis, before any treatment.

The CDR3 covers 15 residues. With 8 bases clipped from V and 3 bases from J, the junction kept 8 bases outside the gene matches. In germline, CDR1 is SGHVS, CDR2 FQNEAQ. The sequenced sample consisted of peripheral blood. This receptor was obtained from a woman under 30 with stable Graves' hyperthyroidism. The chain employs TRBV7-8 and TRBJ2-5; the match to TRBD2 covers 11 bases. The CDR3 reads CASSRLAGRKETQYF. CDR3 nucleotide sequence: TGTGCCAGCTCCAGACTAGCGGGGCGAAAAGAGACCCAGTACTTC. The entire variable domain, with the rest obtained from reference TRBV7-8 and TRBJ2-5, is as follows: GAGVSQSPRYKVAKRGQDVALRCDPISGHVSLFWYQQALGQGPEFLTYFQNEAQLDKSGLPSDRFFAERPEGSVSTLKIQRTQQEDSAVYLCASSRLAGRKETQYFGPGTRLLVL.